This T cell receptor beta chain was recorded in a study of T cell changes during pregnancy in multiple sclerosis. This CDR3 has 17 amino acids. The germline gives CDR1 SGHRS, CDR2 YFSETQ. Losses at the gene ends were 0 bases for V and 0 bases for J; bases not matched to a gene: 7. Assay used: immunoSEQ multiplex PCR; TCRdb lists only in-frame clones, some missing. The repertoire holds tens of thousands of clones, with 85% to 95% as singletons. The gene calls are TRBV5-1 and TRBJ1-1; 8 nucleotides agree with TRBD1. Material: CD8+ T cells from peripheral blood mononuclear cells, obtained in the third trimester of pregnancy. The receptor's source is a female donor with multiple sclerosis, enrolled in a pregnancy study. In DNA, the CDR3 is TGCGCCAGCAGCTTGGGGGGTAGACAGGGGATGAACACTGAAGCTTTCTTT. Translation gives CASSLGGRQGMNTEAFF.